This T cell receptor beta chain came from a study of blood T cell repertoires in COVID-19. In the authors' methods: The assay estimated nucleated cells by amplifying reference gene primers. The data were produced by immunoSEQ multiplex PCR, yet TCRdb's version contains in-frame clones alone and is incomplete. V, J and clone size are those of that table, while D and trimming were read from the DNA. The sample has 350,000 or so clones, about 86% seen once; the top ten hold 4% to 5%. Germline values: CDR1 MDHEN, CDR2 SYDVKM. This CDR3 comprises 12 residues. Trimming left V 5 bases short and J 10 bases short, with 15 bases between.

This chain joins TRBV28 and TRBJ2-7, with D uncertain. This TCR was sampled from a woman between 35 and 50 years old with acute COVID-19. Sequencing was carried out using PBMCs or T cells enriched from blood (not recorded which). CDR3 nucleotide sequence: TGTGCCAGCAGTGCCACCTTTGGCCTTCAGTACTTC. It translates to CASSATFGLQYF.